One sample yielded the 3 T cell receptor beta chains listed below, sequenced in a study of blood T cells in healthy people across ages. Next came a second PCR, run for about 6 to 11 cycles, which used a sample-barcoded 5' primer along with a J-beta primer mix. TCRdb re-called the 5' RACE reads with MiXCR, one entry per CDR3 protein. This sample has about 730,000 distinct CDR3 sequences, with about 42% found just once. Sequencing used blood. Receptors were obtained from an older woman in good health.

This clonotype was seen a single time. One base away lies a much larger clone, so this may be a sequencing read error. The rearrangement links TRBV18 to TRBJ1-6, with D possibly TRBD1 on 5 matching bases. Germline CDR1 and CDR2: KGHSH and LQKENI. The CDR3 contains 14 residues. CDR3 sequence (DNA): TGTGCCAGCTCACAGGGACTGGATAATTTACCCCTCCACTTT. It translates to CASSQGLDNLPLHF.

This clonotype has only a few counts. CDR3 nucleotides: TGTGCCAGCAGTGATGGCGCCGTAGGGCAGCCCCAGCATTTT. Protein product: CASSDGAVGQPQHF. This chain links TRBV2 with TRBJ1-5; D is uncertain. The CDR3 length is 14 residues. The germline CDR1 and CDR2 sequences are SNHLY and FYNNEI. V lost 3 bases to trimming and J lost 7 bases, with 13 bases between them. The full variable domain, its missing parts supplied by reference TRBV2 and TRBJ1-5, is EPEVTQTPSHQVTQMGQEVILRCVPISNHLYFYWYRQILGQKVEFLVSFYNNEISEKSEIFDDQFSVERPDGSNFTLKIRSTKLEDSAMYFCASSDGAVGQPQHFGDGTRLSIL.

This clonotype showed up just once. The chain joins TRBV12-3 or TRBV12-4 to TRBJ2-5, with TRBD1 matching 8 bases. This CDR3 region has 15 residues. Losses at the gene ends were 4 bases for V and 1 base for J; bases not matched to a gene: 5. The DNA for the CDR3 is TGTGCCAGCAGTTCCAGGGGGCGCCCCCAAGAGACCCAGTACTTC. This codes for CASSSRGRPQETQYF.